The TCR beta chain under discussion was sequenced for a study of T cells expressing NK-cell markers. The overall study: Out of eight donors sequenced, seven tested HCMV-seropositive and the remaining one seronegative.

General study points: NKG2C+ dominant clonotype frequencies in five to seven donors were about 1.0-7.0% of CD8+ T cells. Where several donors were concerned, these clonotypes also led the CD3+CD56-NKG2C+ fraction.

TCRdb reprocessed the 5' RACE reads; each CDR3 protein has one entry and no DNA is given. The sample table includes about 550,000 distinct CDR3 sequences. In the case of this clonotype: No antigen is known for it.

Sequencing was performed on blood T cells: a sorted CD56 or NKG2C T cell subset, CD4+ or CD8+ T cells, or bulk PBMC T cells (not recorded which). The receptor's source is a young man in good health.

The CDR3 here is CASSPGAATTDTQYF. The chain recombines TRBV11-2 with TRBJ2-3; TCRdb selects TRBD1, and the lack of DNA leaves this call unchecked. CDR3 length: 15 residues. CDR1 and CDR2 (germline): SGHAT, FQNNGV.